This TCR beta chain appears in the sequencing data of a study of graft-versus-host responses after intestinal transplantation. CDR1 is MNHNY and CDR2 is SVGAGI in the germline V gene (reference sequence). The CDR3 length is 13 residues. V shed 4 bases and J shed 1 base, with 5 bases lying between them. Plating combined roughly 200,000 CFSE-labeled responder cells with roughly 200,000 irradiated, violet-dye-labeled stimulator cells. Researchers sorted proliferating CFSE-low CD3+CD4+ and CD3+CD8+ responders once the reaction had finished. The table came from immunoSEQ multiplex PCR; TCRdb's copy has only in-frame clones and leaves some out. The sample shows 10,000 to 15,000 clones, 30% of them seen only once.

The sequencing used alloreactive CD8+ T cells from a mixed lymphocyte reaction culture, collected before intestinal transplant. As to subset: CFSE-low proliferating T cells sorted from approximately 6-day pre-transplant mixed lymphocyte reaction (GvH or HvG direction). This receptor was obtained from a human patient who received an intestinal transplant. The chain joins TRBV6-6 to TRBJ1-5; D unresolved. CDR3 nucleotides: TGTGCCAGCAGTTCGGACAGCAATCAGCCCCAGCATTTT. This sequence encodes CASSSDSNQPQHF.